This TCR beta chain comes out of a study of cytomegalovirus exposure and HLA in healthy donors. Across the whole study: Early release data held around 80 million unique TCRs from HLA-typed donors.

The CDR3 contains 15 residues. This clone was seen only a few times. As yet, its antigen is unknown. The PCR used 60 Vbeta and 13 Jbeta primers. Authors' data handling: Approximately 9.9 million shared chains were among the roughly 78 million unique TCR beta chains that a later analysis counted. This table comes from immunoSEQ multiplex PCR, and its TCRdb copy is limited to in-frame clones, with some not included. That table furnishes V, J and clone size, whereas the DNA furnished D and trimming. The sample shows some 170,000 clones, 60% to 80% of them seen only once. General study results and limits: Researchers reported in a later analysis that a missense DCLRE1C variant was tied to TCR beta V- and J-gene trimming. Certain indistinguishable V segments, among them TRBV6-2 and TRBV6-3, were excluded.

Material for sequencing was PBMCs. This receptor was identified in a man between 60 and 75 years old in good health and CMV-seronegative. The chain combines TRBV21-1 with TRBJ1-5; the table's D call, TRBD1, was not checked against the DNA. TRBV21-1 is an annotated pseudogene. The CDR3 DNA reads TGTGCCAGCAGCAAATCCCGACCCAGGGTACAGCCCCAGCATTTT. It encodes CASSKSRPRVQPQHF.